What follows is one T cell receptor (beta chain) and its context. The data are from a study of blood T cells in healthy people across ages. With a J-beta primer mix and a sample-barcoded 5' primer, a second PCR ran roughly 6 to 11 cycles. Each CDR3 protein gets one entry after TCRdb re-called the 5' RACE reads with MiXCR. This sample has 650,000 to 1,000,000 distinct CDR3 sequences, with about 37% found just once. Input material: blood. The sequence was obtained from a man aged 18 to 29 in good health.

DNA of the CDR3: TGTGCCAGCAGTGTTCAGGTGGGAAATGAGCAGTTCTTC. This encodes CASSVQVGNEQFF. The J gene is TRBJ2-1, the V gene TRBV7-2; D is uncertain. The V gene's germline CDR1 is SGHTA and CDR2 FQGNSA. The CDR3 totals 13 residues. The germline V and J ends were trimmed by 6 bases and 7 bases, with 13 bases remaining between them.